The source of this T cell receptor (beta chain) is a study of a mutant IDH1 vaccine in newly diagnosed glioma (dated by TCRdb to the early 2020s). About the investigation overall: Vaccination started 4-6 weeks after radiotherapy alone, or was given together with temozolomide cycles in the groups whose treatment included chemotherapy. Of the roughly 32 patients who were treated, 62.5% were male and around 40% were female, and the mean age was around 41 years. Prior to enrollment, standard therapy consisting of radiotherapy alone, temozolomide alone, or radiochemotherapy with temozolomide had been administered to patients, with the combination being received by most patients. The week-35 safety follow-up took place at visit V12, and the week-47 end of study took place at visit V13. Six visits were used for peripheral blood collection: V03 (baseline), V05, V07, V10, V12 and V13. Longitudinal TCRB deep sequencing was done for some 26 treated patients, wherever samples were available for exploratory analyses.

The time point label corresponds to: week 35, safety follow-up. Each vaccine dose, consisting of 300 ug of a 20-mer mutant IDH1 peptide in Montanide, was administered subcutaneously with topical imiquimod. Patients received eight vaccinations in weeks 1, 3, 5, 7, 11, 15, 19 and 23, corresponding to visits V03 through V10. The donors had newly diagnosed IDH1-mutant astrocytomas of WHO grade 3 or 4 that showed loss of nuclear ATRX. The samples were drawn from NOA16, a multicentre, single-arm, open-label phase I trial in Germany that tested a mutant IDH1 peptide vaccine in humans for the first time. The DNeasy Blood and Tissue Kit was used to extract genomic DNA from EDTA blood for TCRB sequencing. Study-wide conclusions, independent of this receptor: The authors noted that analyses of patient blood samples could not be reproduced because of sample limitations. Selection of PBMC samples for TCRB deep sequencing was based on availability. Across multiple MHC alleles, vaccine-induced immune responses were seen in just over 90% of patients. No apparent relationship was observed between pseudoprogression and alterations in the top peripheral T cell clonotypes detected by TCRB sequencing.

Concerning this clone: What this receptor recognizes is not known. Within one base of it there is no much larger clone, and no base qualities were kept.

Receptor amplification or capture employed the immunoSEQ multiplex PCR assay. Rearranged TCR beta chain sequences were amplified using the hsTCRB Kit according to the manufacturer's protocol. Sequencing of TCRB libraries was carried out on an Illumina MiSeq. The authors processed their data as follows. Demultiplexing, trimming and gene mapping were performed with the kit vendor's proprietary platform. The immuneACCESS repertoire file appears here via TCRdb, limited to in-frame rearrangements. These files lack a portion of the clones; in checked studies, under half of the deficit traces to unresolved V genes, and the cause of the others is not known. The V and J calls and clone size were taken over from that table, and D and trimming were inferred from the DNA. This sample gives 40,000 to 45,000 clones in total; 83% of them show up just once. Over 4.5% of the sample is taken by the ten largest. Inclusive of the bounding cysteine and phenylalanine, the CDR3 is 13 residues long. The read is trimmed to its CDR3 DNA, 39 bases read in frame from base 1. The V end gives up 5 bases and the J end 6 bases, leaving 7 bases in the junction not matched to a gene. The germline V gene (reference sequence) provides CDR1 PRHDT and CDR2 FYEKMQ.

Sample: PBMCs, taken from a glioma patient whose treatment included an IDH1 peptide vaccine. The chain couples TRBV13 to TRBJ2-7; 7 central nucleotides agree with TRBD1. The source is a woman aged 45-60 years with glioma. The nucleotide sequence reads TGTGCCAGCAGCCCGACAGGGCGCGGCGAGCAGTACTTC. Translated, it gives CASSPTGRGEQYF. Here the CDR3 is joined to the reference TRBV13 and TRBJ2-7 genes, and the full variable domain is: AAGVIQSPRHLIKEKRETATLKCYPIPRHDTVYWYQQGPGQDPQFLISFYEKMQSDKGSIPDRFSAQQFSDYHSELNMSSLELGDSALYFCASSPTGRGEQYFGPGTRLTVT.